This T cell receptor (beta chain) emerged from a study of glioma-infiltrating T cells. Overall study findings and caveats: Gliomas, especially low-grade, showed above-expected tissue-blood divergence; non-neoplastic patients showed below.

In germline, CDR1 is SQVTM, CDR2 ANQGSEA. V was pared by 6 bases and J by 1 base, with 0 bases of the junction left unmatched. CDR3 length: 11 amino acids. A remark on this clonotype: The antigen remains unidentified.

Amplification of TCR alpha and beta CDR3 regions from RNA used iRepertoire nested multiplex PCR. From the multiplex PCR reads, TCRdb called clonotypes with MiXCR, one entry per CDR3 protein. Seen here are approximately 40,000 distinct CDR3 sequences, about a fifth observed once, and the top ten hold 6% to 7%. Input material: glioma tissue, nonneoplastic brain tissue, or PBMCs (not recorded which). The TCR sequence derives from a human donor with low-grade glioma or glioblastoma, undergoing nonglioma brain surgery, or in good health (not recorded which). This chain connects TRBV29-1 to TRBJ2-7; 7 bases are a match to TRBD1. CDR3 protein: CSVQGSYEQYF. CDR3 DNA sequence: TGCAGCGTACAGGGGTCCTACGAGCAGTACTTC.